This T cell receptor (beta chain) was identified in a study of T cell responses to AZD1222 COVID-19 vaccine. Germline V gives CDR1 SGHRS, CDR2 YFSETQ. The CDR3 extends over 14 amino acids. V lost 3 bases and J 2 bases, leaving 9 bases between the germline ends. Assay: immunoSEQ multiplex PCR; the TCRdb copy retains only in-frame clones and omits some. The sample yields about 180,000 clones, approximately 90% seen once. This clonotype originated in an adult who received the AZD1222 COVID-19 vaccine. The source material was peripheral blood, sampled 28 days after the second AZD1222 dose. This chain connects TRBV5-1 to TRBJ2-1; no clear D gene. Here the CDR3 reads CASSSDLTYNEQFF. DNA for the CDR3: TGCGCCAGCAGCTCGGACCTAACCTACAATGAGCAGTTCTTC.